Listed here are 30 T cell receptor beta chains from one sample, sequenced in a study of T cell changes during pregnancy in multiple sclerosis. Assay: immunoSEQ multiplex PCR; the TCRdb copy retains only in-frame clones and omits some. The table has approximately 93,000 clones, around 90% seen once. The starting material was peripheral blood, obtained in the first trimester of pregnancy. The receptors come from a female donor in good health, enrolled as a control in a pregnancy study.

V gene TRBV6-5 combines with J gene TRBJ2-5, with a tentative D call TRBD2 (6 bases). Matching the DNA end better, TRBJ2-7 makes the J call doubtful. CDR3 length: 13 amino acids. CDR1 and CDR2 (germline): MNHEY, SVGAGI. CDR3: CASSYRGSYEQYF. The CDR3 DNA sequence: TGTGCCAGCAGTTACCGGGGGTCCTACGAGCAGTACTTC.

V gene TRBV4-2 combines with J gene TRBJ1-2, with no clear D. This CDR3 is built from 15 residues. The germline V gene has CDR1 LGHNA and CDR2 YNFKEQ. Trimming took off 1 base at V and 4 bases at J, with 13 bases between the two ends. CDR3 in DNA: TGTGCCAGCAGCCAAGGTTCAGGCAGCTTCTATGGCTACACCTTC. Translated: CASSQGSGSFYGYTF.

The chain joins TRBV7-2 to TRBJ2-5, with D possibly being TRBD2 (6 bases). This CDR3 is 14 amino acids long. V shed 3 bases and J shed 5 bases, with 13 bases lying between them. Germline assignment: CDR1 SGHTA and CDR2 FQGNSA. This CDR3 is CASSFRGGGETQYF. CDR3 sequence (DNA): TGTGCCAGCAGCTTCCGCGGAGGAGGGGAGACCCAGTACTTC.

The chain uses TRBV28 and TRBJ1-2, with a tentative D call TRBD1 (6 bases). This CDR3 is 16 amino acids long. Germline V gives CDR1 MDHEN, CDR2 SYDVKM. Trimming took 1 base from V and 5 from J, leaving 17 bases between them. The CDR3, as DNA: TGTGCCAGCAGTTTATTGTCTACACCAGGGGTATATGGCTACACCTTC. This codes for CASSLLSTPGVYGYTF.

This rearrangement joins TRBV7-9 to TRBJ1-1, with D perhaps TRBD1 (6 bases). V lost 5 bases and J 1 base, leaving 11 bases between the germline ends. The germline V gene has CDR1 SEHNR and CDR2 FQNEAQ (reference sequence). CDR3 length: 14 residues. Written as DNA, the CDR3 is TGTGCCAGCAGCCGACAGGACGGGAACACTGAAGCTTTCTTT. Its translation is CASSRQDGNTEAFF.

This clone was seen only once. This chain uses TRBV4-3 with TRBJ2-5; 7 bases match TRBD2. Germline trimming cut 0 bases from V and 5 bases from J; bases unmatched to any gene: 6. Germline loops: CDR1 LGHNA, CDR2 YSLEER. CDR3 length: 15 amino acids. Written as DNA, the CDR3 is TGCGCCAGCAGCCAAGATCGGGGGGAAGGGGAGACCCAGTACTTC. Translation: CASSQDRGEGETQYF.

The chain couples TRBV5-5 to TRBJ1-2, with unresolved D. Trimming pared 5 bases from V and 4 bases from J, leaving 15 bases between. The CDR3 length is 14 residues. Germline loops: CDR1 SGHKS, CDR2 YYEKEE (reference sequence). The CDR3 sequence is CASRGAETLYGYTF. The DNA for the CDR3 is TGTGCCAGCAGAGGAGCCGAAACACTCTATGGCTACACCTTC. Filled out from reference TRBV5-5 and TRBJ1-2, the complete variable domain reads DAGVTQSPTHLIKTRGQQVTLRCSPISGHKSVSWYQQVLGQGPQFIFQYYEKEERGRGNFPDRFSARQFPNYSSELNVNALLLGDSALYLCASRGAETLYGYTFGSGTRLTVV.

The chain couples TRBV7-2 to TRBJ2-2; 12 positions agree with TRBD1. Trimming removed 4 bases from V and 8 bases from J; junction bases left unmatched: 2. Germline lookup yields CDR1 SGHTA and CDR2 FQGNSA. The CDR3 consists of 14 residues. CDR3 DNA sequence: TGTGCCAGCAGCTGGGACAGGGGGCTGGGGGAGCTGTTTTTT. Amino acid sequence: CASSWDRGLGELFF.

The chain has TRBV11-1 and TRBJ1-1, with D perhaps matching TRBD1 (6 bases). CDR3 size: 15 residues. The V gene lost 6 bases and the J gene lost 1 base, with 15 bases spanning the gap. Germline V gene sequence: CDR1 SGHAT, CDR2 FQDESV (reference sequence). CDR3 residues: CASRRGGSQNTEAFF. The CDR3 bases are TGTGCCAGCAGACGGGGGGGCTCTCAGAACACTGAAGCTTTCTTT.

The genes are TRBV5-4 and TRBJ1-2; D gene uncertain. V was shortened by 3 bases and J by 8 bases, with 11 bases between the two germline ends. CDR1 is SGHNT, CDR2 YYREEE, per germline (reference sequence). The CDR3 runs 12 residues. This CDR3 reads CASSYDGEGYTF. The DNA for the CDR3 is TGTGCCAGCAGCTATGACGGGGAGGGCTACACCTTC.

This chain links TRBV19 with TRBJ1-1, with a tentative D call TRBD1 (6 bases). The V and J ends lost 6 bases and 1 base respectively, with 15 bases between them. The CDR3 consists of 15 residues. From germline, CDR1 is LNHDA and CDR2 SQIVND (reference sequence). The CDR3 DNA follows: TGTGCCAGTAGCCAGAACAGGGCTGGGAACACTGAAGCTTTCTTT. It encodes CASSQNRAGNTEAFF.

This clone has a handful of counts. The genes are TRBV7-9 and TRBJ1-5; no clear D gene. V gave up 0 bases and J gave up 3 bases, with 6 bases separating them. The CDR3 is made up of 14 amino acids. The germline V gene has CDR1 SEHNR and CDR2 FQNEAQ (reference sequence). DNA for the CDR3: TGTGCCAGCAGCTTAGCCTCCCCCAATCAGCCCCAGCATTTT. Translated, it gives CASSLASPNQPQHF.

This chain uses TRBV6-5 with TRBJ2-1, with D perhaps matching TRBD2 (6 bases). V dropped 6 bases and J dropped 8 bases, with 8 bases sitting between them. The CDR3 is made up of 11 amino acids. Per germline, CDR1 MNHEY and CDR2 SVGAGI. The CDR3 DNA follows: TGTGCCAGCAGCCGCGGGGATGAGCAGTTCTTC. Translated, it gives CASSRGDEQFF.

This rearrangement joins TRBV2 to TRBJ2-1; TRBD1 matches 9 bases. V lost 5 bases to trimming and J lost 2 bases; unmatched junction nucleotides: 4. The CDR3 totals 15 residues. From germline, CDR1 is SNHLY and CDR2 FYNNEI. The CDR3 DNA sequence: TGTGCCAGCAGTCCACAGGGGGCGGCCTACAATGAGCAGTTCTTC. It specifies CASSPQGAAYNEQFF.

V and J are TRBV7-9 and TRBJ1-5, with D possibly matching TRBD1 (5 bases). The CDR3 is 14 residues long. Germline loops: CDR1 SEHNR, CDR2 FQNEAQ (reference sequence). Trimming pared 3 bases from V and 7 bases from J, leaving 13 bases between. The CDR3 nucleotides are TGTGCCAGCAGCTTGGAGGGGCTGTCCCAGCCCCAGCATTTT. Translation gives CASSLEGLSQPQHF. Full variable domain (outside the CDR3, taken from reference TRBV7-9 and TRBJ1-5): DTGVSQNPRHKITKRGQNVTFRCDPISEHNRLYWYRQTLGQGPEFLTYFQNEAQLEKSRLLSDRFSAERPKGSFSTLEIQRTEQGDSAMYLCASSLEGLSQPQHFGDGTRLSIL.

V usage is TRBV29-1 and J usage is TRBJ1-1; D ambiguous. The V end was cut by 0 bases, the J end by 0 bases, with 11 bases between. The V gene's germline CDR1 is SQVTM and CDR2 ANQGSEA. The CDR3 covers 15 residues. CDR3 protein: CSVEDGQLMNTEAFF. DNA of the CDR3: TGCAGCGTTGAAGATGGGCAGCTAATGAACACTGAAGCTTTCTTT.

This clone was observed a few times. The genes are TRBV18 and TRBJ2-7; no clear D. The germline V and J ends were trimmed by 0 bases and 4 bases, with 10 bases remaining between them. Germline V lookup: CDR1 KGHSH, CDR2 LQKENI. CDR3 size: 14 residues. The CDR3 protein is CASSPPVDVYEQYF. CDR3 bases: TGTGCCAGCTCACCACCGGTAGATGTGTACGAGCAGTACTTC.

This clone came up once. The CDR3 region is CATGQLYGYTF. In nucleotides, the CDR3 is TGTGCCACGGGACAGTTATATGGCTACACCTTC. The V call is TRBV28, the J call TRBJ1-2, with 7 bases lining up with TRBD1. The CDR3 runs 11 residues. Germline V CDR1 and CDR2: MDHEN, SYDVKM. V gave up 10 bases and J gave up 5 bases; unmatched junction bases: 4.

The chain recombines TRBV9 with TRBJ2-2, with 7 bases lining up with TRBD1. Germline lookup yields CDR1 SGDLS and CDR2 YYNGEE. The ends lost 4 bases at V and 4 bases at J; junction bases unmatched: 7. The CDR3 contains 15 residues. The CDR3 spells CASSLRQGGTGELFF. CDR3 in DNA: TGTGCCAGCAGCCTCCGACAGGGTGGCACCGGGGAGCTGTTTTTT.

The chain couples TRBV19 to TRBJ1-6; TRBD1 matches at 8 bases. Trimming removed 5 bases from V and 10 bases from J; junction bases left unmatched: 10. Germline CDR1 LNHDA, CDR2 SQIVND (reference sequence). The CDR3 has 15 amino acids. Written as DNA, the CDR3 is TGTGCCAGTAGTCCCGGGGAGACAGGGGTCTCACCCCTCCACTTT. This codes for CASSPGETGVSPLHF.

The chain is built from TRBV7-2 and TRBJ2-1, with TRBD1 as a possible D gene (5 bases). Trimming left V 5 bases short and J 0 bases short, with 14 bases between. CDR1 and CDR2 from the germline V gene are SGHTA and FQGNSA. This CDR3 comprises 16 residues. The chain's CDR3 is CASSNHRSSSYNEQFF. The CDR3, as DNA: TGTGCCAGCAGCAACCACAGGTCGAGCTCCTACAATGAGCAGTTCTTC.

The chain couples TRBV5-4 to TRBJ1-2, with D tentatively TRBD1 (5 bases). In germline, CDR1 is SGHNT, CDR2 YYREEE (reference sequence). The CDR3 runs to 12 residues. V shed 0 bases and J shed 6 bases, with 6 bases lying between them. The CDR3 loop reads CASSLVQDGYTF. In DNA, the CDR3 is TGTGCCAGCAGCTTGGTACAGGATGGCTACACCTTC.

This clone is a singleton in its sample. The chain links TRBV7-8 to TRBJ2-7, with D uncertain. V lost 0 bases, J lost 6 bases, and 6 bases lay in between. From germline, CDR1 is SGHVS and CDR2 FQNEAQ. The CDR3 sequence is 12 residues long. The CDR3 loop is CASSLASLEQYF. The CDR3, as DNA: TGTGCCAGCAGCTTAGCATCCCTCGAGCAGTACTTC.

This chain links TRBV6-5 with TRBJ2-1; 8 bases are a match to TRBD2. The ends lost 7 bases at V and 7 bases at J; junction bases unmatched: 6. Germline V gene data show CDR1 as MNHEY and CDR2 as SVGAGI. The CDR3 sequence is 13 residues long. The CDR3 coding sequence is TGTGCCAGCACGGCGGGGGGAGGGAATGAGCAGTTCTTC. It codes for CASTAGGGNEQFF.

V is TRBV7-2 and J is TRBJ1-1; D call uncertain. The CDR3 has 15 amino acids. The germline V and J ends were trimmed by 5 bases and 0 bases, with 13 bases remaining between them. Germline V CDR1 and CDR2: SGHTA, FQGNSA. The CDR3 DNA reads TGTGCCAGCAGCCCCCGGACTGGTCTGAACACTGAAGCTTTCTTT. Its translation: CASSPRTGLNTEAFF.

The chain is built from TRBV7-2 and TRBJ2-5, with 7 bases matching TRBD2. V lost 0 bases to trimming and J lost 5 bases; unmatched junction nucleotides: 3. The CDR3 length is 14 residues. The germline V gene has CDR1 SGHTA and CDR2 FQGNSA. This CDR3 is CASSLAPGRETQYF. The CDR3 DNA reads TGTGCCAGCAGCTTAGCGCCCGGGAGGGAGACCCAGTACTTC. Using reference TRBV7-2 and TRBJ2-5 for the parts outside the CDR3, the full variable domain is GAGVSQSPSNKVTEKGKDVELRCDPISGHTALYWYRQSLGQGLEFLIYFQGNSAPDKSGLPSDRFSAERTGGSVSTLTIQRTQQEDSAVYLCASSLAPGRETQYFGPGTRLLVL.

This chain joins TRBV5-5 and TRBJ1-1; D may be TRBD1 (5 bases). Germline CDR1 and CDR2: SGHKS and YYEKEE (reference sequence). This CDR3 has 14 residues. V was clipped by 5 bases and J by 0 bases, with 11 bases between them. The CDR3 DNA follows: TGTGCCAGCAGGGGGCAGAACCTGAACACTGAAGCTTTCTTT. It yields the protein CASRGQNLNTEAFF.

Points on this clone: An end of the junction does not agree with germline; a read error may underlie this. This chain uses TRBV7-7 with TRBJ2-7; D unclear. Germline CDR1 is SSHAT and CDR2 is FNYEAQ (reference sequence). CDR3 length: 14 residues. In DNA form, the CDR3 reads TGTGCTAGCAGCTTAGAAATCGGCGGCTACGAGCAGTACTTC. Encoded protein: CASSLEIGGYEQYF.

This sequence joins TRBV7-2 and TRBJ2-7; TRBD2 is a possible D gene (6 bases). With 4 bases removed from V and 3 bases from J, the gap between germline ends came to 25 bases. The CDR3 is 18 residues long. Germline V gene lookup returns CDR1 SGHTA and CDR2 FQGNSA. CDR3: CASSSGPTSSWGGYEQYF. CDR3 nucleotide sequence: TGTGCCAGCAGCTCGGGGCCCACTTCATCCTGGGGAGGCTACGAGCAGTACTTC.

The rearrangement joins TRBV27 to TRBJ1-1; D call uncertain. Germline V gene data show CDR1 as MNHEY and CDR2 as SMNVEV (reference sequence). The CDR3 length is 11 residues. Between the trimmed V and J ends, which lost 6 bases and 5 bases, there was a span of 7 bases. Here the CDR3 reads CASSSETEAFF. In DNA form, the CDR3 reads TGTGCCAGCAGCTCCGAGACTGAAGCTTTCTTT.